These 12 T cell receptor beta chains share one sample of origin, sequenced in a study of T cell repertoires in cytomegalovirus infection. No antigen has been identified for these receptors. TCRdb re-called the reads through MiXCR, storing one row per CDR3 protein. The table records 55,000 to 70,000 distinct CDR3 sequences, 33% of them present only once. Sequencing was performed on PBMCs, sequenced either directly or after in vitro stimulation (not recorded which). The receptor set was obtained from a human donor in good health (CMV status not recorded). Some clones in this sample may be carry-over from other donors' samples.

This sequence joins TRBV28 and TRBJ2-3, with a weak D call TRBD2 (5 bases). The CDR3 loop spans 17 amino acids. CDR1 MDHEN and CDR2 SYDVKM come from the germline V gene. Trimming pared 1 base from V and 0 bases from J, leaving 14 bases between. CDR3 in DNA: TGTGCCAGCAGTTTATCTTCAGAGGGTCCGAGCACAGATACGCAGTATTTT. Protein product: CASSLSSEGPSTDTQYF.

The V gene is TRBV4-2, the J gene TRBJ1-5, with 9 positions matching TRBD1. Germline CDR1 reads LGHNA; CDR2 reads YNFKEQ. The CDR3 has 16 amino acids. V was pared by 4 bases and J by 1 base, with 5 bases of the junction left unmatched. CDR3 nucleotide sequence: TGTGCCAGCAGCCCCGGACAGGGGATGAGCAATCAGCCCCAGCATTTT. Translating gives CASSPGQGMSNQPQHF.

This chain joins TRBV9 and TRBJ2-6; TRBD1 aligns across 7 bases. The CDR3 extends over 15 amino acids. The germline V gene encodes CDR1 SGDLS and CDR2 YYNGEE. Trimming cost V 3 bases and J 3 bases; bases outside gene matches: 3. CDR3 in amino acids: CASSGTGGGANVLTF. Here the CDR3 DNA reads TGTGCCAGCAGCGGGACAGGCGGTGGGGCCAACGTCCTGACTTTC. The whole variable domain, remainder taken from reference TRBV9 and TRBJ2-6, is DSGVTQTPKHLITATGQRVTLRCSPRSGDLSVYWYQQSLDQGLQFLIQYYNGEERAKGNILERFSAQQFPDLHSELNLSSLELGDSALYFCASSGTGGGANVLTFGAGSRLTVL.

This clonotype occurred a few times. V gene TRBV12-3 or TRBV12-4 combines with J gene TRBJ2-1; TRBD2 is a possible D gene (5 bases). Trimming cost V 5 bases and J 6 bases, with 11 bases left between them. The CDR3 extends over 13 amino acids. This chain's CDR3 is CASSPTGGNEQFF. DNA of the CDR3: TGTGCCAGCAGTCCCACTGGAGGCAATGAGCAGTTCTTC.

This clonotype was counted at least ten times. The chain employs TRBV7-2 and TRBJ1-2; the D gene is possibly TRBD1 (6 bases). Germline CDR1 and CDR2: SGHTA and FQGNSA. The CDR3 has 12 residues. V lost 6 bases and J 7 bases, leaving 12 bases between the germline ends. The CDR3 nucleotides are TGTGCCAGCAGTGTACAGGGTATTGGCTACACCTTC. This encodes CASSVQGIGYTF.

This clonotype was recorded many times. V is TRBV5-4 and J is TRBJ2-2, with D possibly TRBD2 on 6 matching bases. Trimming shortened V by 4 bases and J by 3 bases, and 16 bases separated the two germline ends. Germline V gene lookup returns CDR1 SGHNT and CDR2 YYREEE (reference sequence). The CDR3 loop spans 16 amino acids. CDR3 bases: TGTGCCAGCAGCCTCGGGACTTTCAAACACACCGGGGAGCTGTTTTTT. Its protein product is CASSLGTFKHTGELFF. Variable domain in full (rest from reference TRBV5-4 and TRBJ2-2): ETGVTQSPTHLIKTRGQQVTLRCSSQSGHNTVSWYQQALGQGPQFIFQYYREEENGRGNFPPRFSGLQFPNYSSELNVNALELDDSALYLCASSLGTFKHTGELFFGEGSRLTVL.

The V gene is TRBV19, the J gene TRBJ1-2, with D perhaps matching TRBD1 (6 bases). V lost 4 bases and J lost 8, with 11 bases in between. From germline, CDR1 is LNHDA and CDR2 SQIVND (reference sequence). The CDR3 is 12 amino acids. CDR3 protein: CASSTWTVGYTF. The CDR3 DNA reads TGTGCCAGTAGTACCTGGACAGTCGGCTACACCTTC.

This clonotype turned up a few times. V is TRBV6-2 or TRBV6-3 and J is TRBJ1-2; D is ambiguous. This CDR3 is 12 amino acids long. The V end lost 6 bases, the J end lost 6 bases, and 11 bases lay between the germline ends. In germline, CDR1 is MNHEY, CDR2 SVGEGT. The CDR3 region has the DNA TGTGCCAGCAGCCCGACGAGCGATGGCTACACCTTC. Protein product: CASSPTSDGYTF.

The chain recombines TRBV7-8 with TRBJ2-1; TRBD2 matches at 8 bases. Germline trimming cut 1 base from V and 7 bases from J; bases unmatched to any gene: 6. CDR1 is SGHVS, CDR2 FQNEAQ, per germline. This CDR3 region has 15 residues. The CDR3 region is CASSLGTSLQNEQFF. For the CDR3, the DNA is TGTGCCAGCAGCTTAGGGACTAGCCTGCAGAATGAGCAGTTCTTC.

The CDR3 DNA reads TGTGCCAGCAGCTTACCACCTAGCGGGGGGAACTACGAGCAGTACTTC. It is translated as CASSLPPSGGNYEQYF. The genes are TRBV7-6 and TRBJ2-7, with 11 bases aligning to TRBD2. Germline V gives CDR1 SGHVS, CDR2 FNYEAQ. Trimming at V came to 2 bases and at J to 3 bases, leaving 6 bases not matched to a gene. The CDR3 loop spans 16 amino acids.

The rearrangement uses TRBV24-1 and TRBJ1-5; no clear D. Per germline, CDR1 KGHDR and CDR2 SFDVKD. Deletions cut 5 bases from V and 6 bases from J, with 13 bases between. The CDR3 contains 14 residues. CDR3 in DNA: TGTGCCACCAGTGCCGGAGGGTCCGGTCAGCCCCAGCATTTT. It is translated as CATSAGGSGQPQHF.

The chain recombines TRBV12-3 or TRBV12-4 with TRBJ1-1, with 7 nucleotides matching TRBD1. V lost 5 bases to trimming and J lost 5 bases; unmatched junction nucleotides: 11. The CDR3 runs to 15 residues. CDR3 loop: CASSLRVTGVTEAFF. In DNA, the CDR3 is TGTGCCAGCAGTCTTCGGGTTACAGGGGTGACTGAAGCTTTCTTT.